A single sample gave rise to the 16 T cell receptor beta chains below, sequenced in a study of control samples from healthy donors and cancer patients. The protocol was immunoSEQ multiplex PCR, while the TCRdb copy is restricted to in-frame clones and leaves out a portion. The sample contains under 150,000 clones, over 75% of which appear only once. Material: blood. These receptors all stem from a man between 35 and 55 years old in good health.

The rearrangement joins TRBV7-9 to TRBJ2-2; D not certain. Germline lookup yields CDR1 SEHNR and CDR2 FQNEAQ (reference sequence). Deletions cut 1 base from V and 4 bases from J, with 10 bases between. CDR3 size: 15 residues. The CDR3 DNA sequence: TGTGCCAGCAGCTTAGGAAGGATCGGCACCGGGGAGCTGTTTTTT. Amino acid sequence: CASSLGRIGTGELFF. The variable domain in full, completed from reference TRBV7-9 and TRBJ2-2, reads DTGVSQNPRHKITKRGQNVTFRCDPISEHNRLYWYRQTLGQGPEFLTYFQNEAQLEKSRLLSDRFSAERPKGSFSTLEIQRTEQGDSAMYLCASSLGRIGTGELFFGEGSRLTVL.

The chain carries TRBV6-1 and TRBJ2-2; D remains ambiguous. Germline V gene sequence: CDR1 MNHNS, CDR2 SASEGT. The CDR3 sequence is 15 residues long. Between the trimmed V and J ends, which lost 1 base and 1 base, there was a span of 7 bases. For the CDR3, the DNA is TGTGCCAGCAGTGAAGGAGTGTGGAACACCGGGGAGCTGTTTTTT. Translation gives CASSEGVWNTGELFF.

The genes are TRBV6-2 or TRBV6-3 and TRBJ1-1; 7 bases are a match to TRBD1. V lost 5 bases to trimming and J lost 1 base; unmatched junction nucleotides: 4. CDR3 length: 14 amino acids. The germline gives CDR1 MNHEY, CDR2 SVGEGT. The CDR3 DNA reads TGTGCCAGCAGTAGAGGACAGGCGAACACTGAAGCTTTCTTT. It yields the protein CASSRGQANTEAFF.

The V and J genes are TRBV6-1 and TRBJ1-3; D is uncertain. V lost 1 base and J 0 bases, leaving 7 bases between the germline ends. This CDR3 has 15 amino acids. Germline loops: CDR1 MNHNS, CDR2 SASEGT. The CDR3 region has the DNA TGTGCCAGCAGTGAAGGCACCACCTCTGGAAACACCATATATTTT. Translation gives CASSEGTTSGNTIYF.

The rearrangement uses TRBV24-1 and TRBJ2-1; no clear D. The V end lost 5 bases, the J end lost 6 bases, and 10 bases lay between the germline ends. The CDR3 spans 13 residues. Looked up from germline, CDR1 is KGHDR and CDR2 is SFDVKD. CDR3 nucleotides: TGTGCCACCAGTGCTCCGGGTCCCAATGAGCAGTTCTTC. It encodes CATSAPGPNEQFF.

About this clone: It differs at one base from a far larger clone, so likely a read error. J is TRBJ2-2 and V is TRBV6-1; possible D gene TRBD2, 6 bases. Trimming took off 6 bases at V and 1 base at J, with 9 bases between the two ends. Per germline, CDR1 MNHNS and CDR2 SASEGT. The CDR3 runs to 14 residues. CDR3 in DNA: TGTGCCAGCAGCCCCGGGGGGAACACCGGGGAGCTGTTTTTT. This sequence encodes CASSPGGNTGELFF.

The chain uses TRBV24-1 and TRBJ2-3; 10 nucleotides line up with TRBD2. CDR3 length: 17 amino acids. CDR1 and CDR2 from the germline V gene are KGHDR and SFDVKD. J lost 0 bases, V lost 4 bases, and 6 bases had no gene match. CDR3 loop: CATSDPGTSASTDTQYF. The CDR3 bases are TGTGCCACCAGTGACCCCGGGACTAGCGCTAGCACAGATACGCAGTATTTT.

This chain joins TRBV10-3 and TRBJ2-7, with 9 nucleotides matching TRBD1. Germline V gene sequence: CDR1 ENHRY, CDR2 SYGVKD. The J segment lost 2 bases and the V segment lost 0 bases, leaving 2 bases of the junction unmatched. This CDR3 is built from 15 residues. The CDR3 protein is CAISESDRGTYEQYF. CDR3 DNA: TGTGCCATCAGTGAGTCGGACAGGGGCACCTACGAGCAGTACTTC.

As concerns this clone: Compared with germline, one end of the junction differs, possibly owing to a read error. The rearrangement links TRBV30 to TRBJ2-7, with 12 bases that match TRBD2. The CDR3 runs 15 residues. Per germline, CDR1 GTSNPN and CDR2 SVGIG (reference sequence). DNA of the CDR3: TGTGCCTGGAGTGGCAGGGAGACTAGCGGGGGCCCCACCGACTTC. Protein product: CAWSGRETSGGPTDF.

The chain carries TRBV19 and TRBJ1-2, with 10 nucleotides matching TRBD1. The CDR3 sequence is 14 residues long. Losses at the gene ends were 5 bases for V and 6 bases for J; bases not matched to a gene: 6. Germline CDR1 is LNHDA and CDR2 is SQIVND (reference sequence). CDR3 sequence (DNA): TGTGCCAGTAGTTTTTTGGGACAGGGGAATGGCTACACCTTC. It specifies CASSFLGQGNGYTF.

The chain links TRBV9 to TRBJ2-5; 13 bases agree with TRBD2. CDR3 length: 16 residues. Germline V gene lookup returns CDR1 SGDLS and CDR2 YYNGEE. The V and J ends lost 4 bases and 4 bases, in that order; junction bases with no gene match: 7. Here the CDR3 reads CASSPRTSGGGETQYF. For the CDR3, the DNA is TGTGCCAGCAGCCCGAGGACTAGCGGGGGAGGAGAGACCCAGTACTTC.

The chain joins TRBV10-3 to TRBJ2-3; 13 bases map to TRBD2. V lost 6 bases and J lost 5; bases outside the gene matches: 11. The CDR3 consists of 17 residues. Germline CDR1 ENHRY, CDR2 SYGVKD. In DNA form, the CDR3 reads TGTGCCATCAGGAGACATGGACTAGCGGGGGCTAGAGATACGCAGTATTTT. Its translation is CAIRRHGLAGARDTQYF.

This rearrangement joins TRBV4-3 to TRBJ2-7; TRBD1 aligns across 8 bases. Germline V gene lookup returns CDR1 LGHNA and CDR2 YSLEER. The CDR3 loop spans 19 amino acids. J was trimmed by 7 bases and V by 1 base; bases with no gene match: 21. CDR3 sequence (DNA): TGCGCCAGCAGCCAAGCGAAGGACAGGGTGGGACCTAGTTTGGGGGAGCAGTACTTC. Residues: CASSQAKDRVGPSLGEQYF.

This chain uses TRBV30 with TRBJ1-1; possibly TRBD1 for D (5 bases). V was cut by 1 base and J by 3 bases, with 9 bases left in between. The germline gives CDR1 GTSNPN, CDR2 SVGIG (reference sequence). The CDR3 extends over 13 amino acids. This CDR3 is CAWSEAGHTEAFF. The DNA of the CDR3 is TGTGCCTGGAGTGAGGCAGGGCACACTGAAGCTTTCTTT.

The V call is TRBV2, the J call TRBJ2-2; D ambiguous. The V and J ends lost 2 bases and 2 bases respectively, with 12 bases between them. Germline assignment: CDR1 SNHLY and CDR2 FYNNEI. The CDR3 totals 16 residues. The CDR3 spells CASSETGRPNTGELFF. Written as DNA, the CDR3 is TGTGCCAGCAGTGAAACGGGCAGGCCAAACACCGGGGAGCTGTTTTTT.

This chain joins TRBV19 and TRBJ2-3; D is possibly TRBD1 (5 bases). The CDR3 is 13 amino acids. Germline V gene data show CDR1 as LNHDA and CDR2 as SQIVND (reference sequence). Trimming took 7 bases from V and 3 from J, leaving 11 bases between them. CDR3 sequence (DNA): TGTGCCAGTACCCGGACACATACAGATACGCAGTATTTT. It yields the protein CASTRTHTDTQYF.